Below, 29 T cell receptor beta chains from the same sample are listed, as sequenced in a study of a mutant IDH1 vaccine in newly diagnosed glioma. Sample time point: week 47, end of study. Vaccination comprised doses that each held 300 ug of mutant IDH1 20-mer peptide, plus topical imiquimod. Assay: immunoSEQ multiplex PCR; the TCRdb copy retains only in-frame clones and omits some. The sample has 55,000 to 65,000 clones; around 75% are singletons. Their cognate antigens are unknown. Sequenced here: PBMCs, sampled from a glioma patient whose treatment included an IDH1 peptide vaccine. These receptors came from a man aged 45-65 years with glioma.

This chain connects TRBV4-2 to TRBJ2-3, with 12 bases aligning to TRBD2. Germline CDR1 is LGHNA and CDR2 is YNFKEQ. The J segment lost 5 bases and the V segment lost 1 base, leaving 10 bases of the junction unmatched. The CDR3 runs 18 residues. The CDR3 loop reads CASSQASGGASMGDTQYF. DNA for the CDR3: TGTGCCAGCAGCCAAGCTAGCGGGGGGGCCTCAATGGGAGATACGCAGTATTTT.

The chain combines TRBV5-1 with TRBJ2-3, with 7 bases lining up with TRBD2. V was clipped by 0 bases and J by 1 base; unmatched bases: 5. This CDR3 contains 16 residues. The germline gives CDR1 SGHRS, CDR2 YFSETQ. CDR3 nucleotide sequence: TGCGCCAGCAGCTTGGGTCGGGGAGGGGGCACAGATACGCAGTATTTT. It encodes CASSLGRGGGTDTQYF.

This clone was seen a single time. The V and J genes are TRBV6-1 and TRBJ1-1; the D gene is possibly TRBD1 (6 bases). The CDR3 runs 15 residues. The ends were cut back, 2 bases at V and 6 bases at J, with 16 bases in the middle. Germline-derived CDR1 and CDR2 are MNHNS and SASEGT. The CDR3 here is CASSEMGGGLAEAFF. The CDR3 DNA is TGTGCCAGCAGTGAAATGGGGGGGGGCCTCGCTGAAGCTTTCTTT.

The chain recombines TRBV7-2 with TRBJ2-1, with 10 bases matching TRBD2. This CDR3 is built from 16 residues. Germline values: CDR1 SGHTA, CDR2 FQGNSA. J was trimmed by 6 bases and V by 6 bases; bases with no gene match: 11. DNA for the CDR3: TGTGCCAGCAGTCCCCTAAGCGGGGGGGCCACCAATGAGCAGTTCTTC. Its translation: CASSPLSGGATNEQFF.

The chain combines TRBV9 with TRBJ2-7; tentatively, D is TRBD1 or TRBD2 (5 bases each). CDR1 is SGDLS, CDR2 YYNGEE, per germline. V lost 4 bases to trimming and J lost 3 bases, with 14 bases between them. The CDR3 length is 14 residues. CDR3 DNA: TGTGCCAGCAGCTTGGGACCCGCTGGCTACGAGCAGTACTTC. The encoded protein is CASSLGPAGYEQYF.

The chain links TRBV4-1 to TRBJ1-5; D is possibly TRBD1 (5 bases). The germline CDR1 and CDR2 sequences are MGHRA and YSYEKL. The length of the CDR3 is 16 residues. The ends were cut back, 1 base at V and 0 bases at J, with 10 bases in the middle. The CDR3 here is CASSQGGTVSNQPQHF. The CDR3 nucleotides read TGCGCCAGCAGCCAAGGGGGGACCGTTAGCAATCAGCCCCAGCATTTT.

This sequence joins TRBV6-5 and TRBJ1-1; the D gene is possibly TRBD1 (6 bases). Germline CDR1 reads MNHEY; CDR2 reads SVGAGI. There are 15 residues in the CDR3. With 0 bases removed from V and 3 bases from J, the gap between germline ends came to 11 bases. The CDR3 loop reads CASSYSWGADTEAFF. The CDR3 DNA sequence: TGTGCCAGCAGTTACTCTTGGGGGGCCGACACTGAAGCTTTCTTT.

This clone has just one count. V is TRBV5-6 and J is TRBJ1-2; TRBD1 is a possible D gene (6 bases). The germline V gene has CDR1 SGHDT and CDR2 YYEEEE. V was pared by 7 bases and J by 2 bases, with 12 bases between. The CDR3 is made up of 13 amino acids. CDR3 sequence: CASQRGANYGYTF. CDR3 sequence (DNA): TGTGCCAGCCAGAGGGGGGCAAACTATGGCTACACCTTC.

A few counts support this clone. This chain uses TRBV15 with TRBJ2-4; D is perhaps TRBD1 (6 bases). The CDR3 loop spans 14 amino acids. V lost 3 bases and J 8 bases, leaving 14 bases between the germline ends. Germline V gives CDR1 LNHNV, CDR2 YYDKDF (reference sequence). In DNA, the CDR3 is TGTGCCACCAGCAGGTCCGACAGGAAGGACATTCAGTACTTC. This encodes CATSRSDRKDIQYF.

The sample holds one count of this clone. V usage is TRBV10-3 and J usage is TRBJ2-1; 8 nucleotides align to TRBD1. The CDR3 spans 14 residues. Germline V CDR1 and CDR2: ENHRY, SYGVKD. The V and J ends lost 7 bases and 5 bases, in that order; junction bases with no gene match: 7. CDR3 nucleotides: TGTGCCATCAACCTCGGGACAGGTCACAATGAGCAGTTCTTC. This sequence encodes CAINLGTGHNEQFF.

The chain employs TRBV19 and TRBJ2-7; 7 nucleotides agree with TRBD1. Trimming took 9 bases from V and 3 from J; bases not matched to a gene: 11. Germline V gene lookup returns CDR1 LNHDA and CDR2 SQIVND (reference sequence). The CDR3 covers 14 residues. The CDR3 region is CASSKTGYLYEQYF. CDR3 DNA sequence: TGTGCCAGCAGCAAGACAGGGTATCTCTACGAGCAGTACTTC.

In nucleotides, the CDR3 is TGTGCCAGCAGCCATCCGGGACAGGGGAGTGTTGGAGCTTTCTTT. Its translation: CASSHPGQGSVGAFF. V usage is TRBV4-2 and J usage is TRBJ1-1; 10 nucleotides match TRBD1. The CDR3 extends over 15 amino acids. Germline-derived CDR1 and CDR2 are LGHNA and YNFKEQ. Unmatched junction bases numbered 11, after V lost 3 bases and J lost 10 bases.

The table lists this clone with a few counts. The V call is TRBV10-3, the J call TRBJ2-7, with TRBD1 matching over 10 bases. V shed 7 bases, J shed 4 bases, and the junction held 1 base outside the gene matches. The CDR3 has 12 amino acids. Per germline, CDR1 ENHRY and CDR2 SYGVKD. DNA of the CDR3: TGTGCCATCAAGGACAGGGGGTACGAGCAGTACTTC. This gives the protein CAIKDRGYEQYF.

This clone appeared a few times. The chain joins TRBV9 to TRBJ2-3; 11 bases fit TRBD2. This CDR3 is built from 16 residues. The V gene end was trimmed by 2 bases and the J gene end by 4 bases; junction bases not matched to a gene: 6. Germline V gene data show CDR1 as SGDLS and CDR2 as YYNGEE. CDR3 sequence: CASSVSGGAYADTQYF. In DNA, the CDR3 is TGTGCCAGCAGCGTTAGCGGGGGGGCCTACGCAGATACGCAGTATTTT.

In DNA, the CDR3 is TGCGCCAGCGGCGGACAAACCTCCCTAGGCTACACCTTC. Translated: CASGGQTSLGYTF. The chain carries TRBV5-1 and TRBJ1-2; maybe TRBD1 (5 bases). The CDR3 is 13 residues long. The V end was cut by 7 bases, the J end by 8 bases, with 18 bases between. The germline CDR1 and CDR2 sequences are SGHRS and YFSETQ. The full variable domain, with the rest looked up from reference TRBV5-1 and TRBJ1-2, is KAGVTQTPRYLIKTRGQQVTLSCSPISGHRSVSWYQQTPGQGLQFLFEYFSETQRNKGNFPGRFSGRQFSNSRSEMNVSTLELGDSALYLCASGGQTSLGYTFGSGTRLTVV.

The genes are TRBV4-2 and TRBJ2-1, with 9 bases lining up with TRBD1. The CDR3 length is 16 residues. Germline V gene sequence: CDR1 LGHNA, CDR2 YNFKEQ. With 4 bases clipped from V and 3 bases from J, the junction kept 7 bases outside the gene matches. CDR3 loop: CASSLGDRGVYNEQFF. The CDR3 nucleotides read TGTGCCAGCAGCCTGGGTGACAGGGGGGTCTACAATGAGCAGTTCTTC.

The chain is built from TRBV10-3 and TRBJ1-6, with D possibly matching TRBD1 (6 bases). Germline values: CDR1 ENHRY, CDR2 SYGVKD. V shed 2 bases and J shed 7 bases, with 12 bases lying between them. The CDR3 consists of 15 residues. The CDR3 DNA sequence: TGTGCCATCAGTGAGACGGGGGGCGAGAATTCACCCCTCCACTTT. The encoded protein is CAISETGGENSPLHF.

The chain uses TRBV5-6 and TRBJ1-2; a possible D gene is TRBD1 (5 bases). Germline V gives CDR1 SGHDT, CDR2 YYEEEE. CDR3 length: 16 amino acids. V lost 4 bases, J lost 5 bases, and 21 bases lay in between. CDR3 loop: CASSRLRGHTKYGYTF. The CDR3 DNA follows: TGTGCCAGCAGCCGGTTGCGGGGCCACACAAAGTATGGCTACACCTTC.

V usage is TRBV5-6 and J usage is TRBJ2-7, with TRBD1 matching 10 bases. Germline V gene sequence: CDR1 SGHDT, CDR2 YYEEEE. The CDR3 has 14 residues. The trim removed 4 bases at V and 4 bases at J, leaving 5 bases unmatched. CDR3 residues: CASSPGQGLYEQYF. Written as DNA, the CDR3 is TGTGCCAGCAGCCCGGGACAGGGGCTTTACGAGCAGTACTTC.

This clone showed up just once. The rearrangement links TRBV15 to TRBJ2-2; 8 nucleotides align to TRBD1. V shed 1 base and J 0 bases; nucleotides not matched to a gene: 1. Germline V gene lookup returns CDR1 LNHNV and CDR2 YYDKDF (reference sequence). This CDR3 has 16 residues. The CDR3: CATSRGTGSNTGELFF. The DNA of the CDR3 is TGTGCCACCAGCAGAGGGACAGGGTCGAACACCGGGGAGCTGTTTTTT.

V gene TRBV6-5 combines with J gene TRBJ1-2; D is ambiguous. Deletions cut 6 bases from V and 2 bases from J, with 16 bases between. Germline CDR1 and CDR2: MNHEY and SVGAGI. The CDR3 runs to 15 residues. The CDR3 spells CASSQATPWNYGYTF. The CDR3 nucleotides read TGTGCCAGCAGCCAAGCCACGCCCTGGAACTATGGCTACACCTTC.

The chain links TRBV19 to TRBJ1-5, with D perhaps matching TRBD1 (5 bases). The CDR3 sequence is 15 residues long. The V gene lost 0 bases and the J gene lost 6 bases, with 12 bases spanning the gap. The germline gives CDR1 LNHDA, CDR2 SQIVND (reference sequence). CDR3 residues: CASSIDLREGQPQHF. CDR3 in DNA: TGTGCCAGTAGTATAGATCTCAGGGAAGGTCAGCCCCAGCATTTT.

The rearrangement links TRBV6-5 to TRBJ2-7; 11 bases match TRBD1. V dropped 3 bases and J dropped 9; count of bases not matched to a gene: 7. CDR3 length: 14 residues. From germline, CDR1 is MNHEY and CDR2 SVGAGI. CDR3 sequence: CASSYRGQGEVQYF. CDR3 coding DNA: TGTGCCAGCAGTTATAGGGGACAGGGGGAAGTGCAGTACTTC.

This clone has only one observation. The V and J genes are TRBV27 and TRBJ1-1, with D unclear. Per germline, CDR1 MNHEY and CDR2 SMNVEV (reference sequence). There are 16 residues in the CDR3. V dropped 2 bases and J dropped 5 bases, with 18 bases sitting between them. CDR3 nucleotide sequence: TGTGCCAGCAGTTTAACCTGGGAGAGGCGGGGAACTGAAGCTTTCTTT. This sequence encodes CASSLTWERRGTEAFF.

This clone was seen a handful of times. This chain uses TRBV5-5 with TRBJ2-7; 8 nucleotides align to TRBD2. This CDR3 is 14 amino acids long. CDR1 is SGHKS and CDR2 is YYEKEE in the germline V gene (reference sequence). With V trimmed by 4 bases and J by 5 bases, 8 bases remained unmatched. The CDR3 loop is CASSVGLEIHEQYF. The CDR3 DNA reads TGTGCCAGCAGCGTGGGACTAGAGATCCACGAGCAGTACTTC.

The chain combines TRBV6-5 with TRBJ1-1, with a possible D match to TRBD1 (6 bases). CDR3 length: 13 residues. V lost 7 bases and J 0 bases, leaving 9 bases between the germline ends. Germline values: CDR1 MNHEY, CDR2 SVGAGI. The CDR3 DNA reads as TGTGCCAGCACTCCAGGGGTGAACACTGAAGCTTTCTTT. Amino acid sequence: CASTPGVNTEAFF.

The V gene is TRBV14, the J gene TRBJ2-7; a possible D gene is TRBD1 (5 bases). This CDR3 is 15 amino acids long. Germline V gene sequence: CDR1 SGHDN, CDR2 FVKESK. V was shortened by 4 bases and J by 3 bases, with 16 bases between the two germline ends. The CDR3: CASSRSSTEYYEQYF. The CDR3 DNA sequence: TGTGCCAGCAGCCGATCCTCGACAGAGTACTACGAGCAGTACTTC.

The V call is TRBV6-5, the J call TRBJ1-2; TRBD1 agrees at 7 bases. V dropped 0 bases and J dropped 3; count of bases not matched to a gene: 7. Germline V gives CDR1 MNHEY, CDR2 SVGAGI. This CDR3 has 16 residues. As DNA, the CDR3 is TGTGCCAGCAGTTACTCCCACGGGACAGCCCACTATGGCTACACCTTC. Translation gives CASSYSHGTAHYGYTF.

CDR3 in DNA: TGTGCCAGCAGTGAAAGTAGGGTTAAACAAGAGACCCAGTACTTC. It specifies CASSESRVKQETQYF. This chain joins TRBV2 and TRBJ2-5; D unclear. The CDR3 is 15 amino acids. Trimming took 2 bases from V and 2 from J, leaving 12 bases between them. Germline assignment: CDR1 SNHLY and CDR2 FYNNEI.